These T cell receptor beta chains were read from a single sample in a study of cytomegalovirus exposure and HLA in healthy donors. The method was immunoSEQ multiplex PCR; TCRdb's version includes in-frame clones alone and lacks a portion of them. The sample records 120,000 or so clones, 85% to 90% being singletons. The sequenced material came from PBMCs. The source of these receptors is a woman under 30 in good health and CMV-seronegative. Both conserved end residues are part of each CDR3. A D gene is named only where the DNA matches it firmly. The size entry is marked missing in some rows and otherwise reads once, few, many or a size class.

clone_size d_call j_call v_call cdr3_nt cdr3_aa
- TRBD1 TRBJ2-2 TRBV6-6 TGTGCCACCAGAGACAGGGACACCGGGGAGCTGTTTTTT CATRDRDTGELFF
- TRBD2 TRBJ2-1 TRBV7-9 TGTGCCAGCAGCTTAGACAAGCGGGAAATCTCCTACAATGAGCAGTTCTTC CASSLDKREISYNEQFF
once - TRBJ2-1 TRBV10-1 TGCGCCCCAACTAGCCACCCTCCAAATGAGCAGTTCTTC CAPTSHPPNEQFF
- - TRBJ1-2 TRBV25-1 TGTGCCAGCAGTGTCAGGGTGAACTATGGCTACACCTTC CASSVRVNYGYTF
- - TRBJ2-5 TRBV21-1 TGTGCCAGCAGCAAAGCCCAAACGAGGGGGCAAGAGACCCAGTACTTC CASSKAQTRGQETQYF
- TRBD2 TRBJ2-5 TRBV5-1 TGCGCCAGCAGCCCCGGACTAGCTACAGAGACCCAGTACTTC CASSPGLATETQYF
- - TRBJ1-2 TRBV18 TGTGCCAGCTCACCACGAGATTCCGATGGCTACACCTTC CASSPRDSDGYTF
- - TRBJ2-1 TRBV5-1 TGCGCCAGCAGCCGCGGAGGAAATGAGCAGTTCTTC CASSRGGNEQFF
- TRBD2 TRBJ2-2 TRBV7-6 TGTGCCAGCAGCCGAGGACTAGCGGGAGGTCGAGGAATCGGGGAGCTGTTTTTT CASSRGLAGGRGIGELFF
- - TRBJ2-3 TRBV27 TGTGCCAGCAGTTTATGGGAGGCAGATACGCAGTATTTT CASSLWEADTQYF
- TRBD1 TRBJ2-3 TRBV7-9 TGTGCCAGCAGATGGGGCCCGGGACAGGGCCAGGATACGCAGTATTTT CASRWGPGQGQDTQYF
- - TRBJ2-1 TRBV6-1 TGTGCCAGCAGTGAAGCGGGAGGGGGGAATGAGCAGTTCTTC CASSEAGGGNEQFF
- TRBD1 TRBJ1-4 TRBV2 TGTGCCAGCGTTCCGGGACAGGGGGCGCTTGGGGAAAAACTGTTTTTT CASVPGQGALGEKLFF
- TRBD1 TRBJ2-7 TRBV11-3 TGTGCCAGCAGCCACCGGACAGGTGAATCCTACGAGCAGTACTTC CASSHRTGESYEQYF
- - TRBJ1-2 TRBV7-2 TGTGCCAGCAGCCTTCTGGGACTCCGAACGGCTAACTATGGCTACACCTTC CASSLLGLRTANYGYTF
- TRBD1 TRBJ2-1 TRBV19 TGTGCCAGTAGTTACTCCGGGACAGGGCAGTTCTTC CASSYSGTGQFF
- TRBD2 TRBJ2-7 TRBV4-1 TGCGCCAGCAGCCAAGTAGCGGGGGTACCATCCTACGAGCAGTACTTC CASSQVAGVPSYEQYF
- TRBD2 TRBJ2-5 TRBV10-2 TGCGCCAGCAACGGGGGGGTTGTGGAGACCCAGTACTTC CASNGGVVETQYF
- TRBD2 TRBJ2-3 TRBV28 TGTGCCAGCAGTTACCCCGGGGGGATCAGTGGCACAGATACGCAGTATTTT CASSYPGGISGTDTQYF
- TRBD1 TRBJ1-1 TRBV28 TGTGCCAGCAGATCGGACAGGGTGGACACTGAAGCTTTCTTT CASRSDRVDTEAFF
- TRBD1 TRBJ2-7 TRBV9 TGTGCCAGCAGCGTAGATGAGGTGGGACCCAGGGGGTACTACGAGCAGTACTTC CASSVDEVGPRGYYEQYF
- - TRBJ1-1 TRBV11-2 TGTGCCAGCAGCTCACTGACAGTCACTGAAGCTTTCTTT CASSSLTVTEAFF
- TRBD2 TRBJ2-1 TRBV19 TGTGCCAGTAGTATTCAGGGAGCGGGAAGCTCCTACAATGAGCAGTTCTTC CASSIQGAGSSYNEQFF
once - TRBJ1-2 TRBV11-3 TGTGCCAGCAGCCCCCGGGAGACCTATGGCTACACCTTC CASSPRETYGYTF
- - TRBJ1-2 TRBV15 TGTGCCACCAGCAGAGTCCTCTCGGGGTTCGGCTACACCTTC CATSRVLSGFGYTF
- TRBD1 TRBJ1-6 TRBV5-1 TGCGCCAGCAGCTTCACGTCAGGGGGCGATTCACCCCTCCACTTT CASSFTSGGDSPLHF
- TRBD2 TRBJ2-5 TRBV28 TGTGCCAGCAGTCCCAGGCTAGCGGGAGTGGAGACCCAGTACTTC CASSPRLAGVETQYF
- - TRBJ2-7 TRBV5-1 TGCGCCAGCAGCTTCGGGACACCAACCTACGAGCAGTACTTC CASSFGTPTYEQYF
- - TRBJ2-2 TRBV9 TGTGCCAGCAGCGTAAGCCCGAACACCGGGGAGCTGTTTTTT CASSVSPNTGELFF
- TRBD1 TRBJ2-7 TRBV14 TGTGCCAGCAGCTCTCGGGACAGGGGCTCCTACGAGCAGTACTTC CASSSRDRGSYEQYF
- TRBD1 TRBJ1-2 TRBV11-2 TGTGCCAGCAGCTCCGTTAACCGGGACAGGGGGAACAACTATGGCTACACCTTC CASSSVNRDRGNNYGYTF
- TRBD2 TRBJ2-3 TRBV4-3 TGCGCCAGCAGCCAAGTCTTTGGGAAGACTAGCGGGATCACAGATACGCAGTATTTT CASSQVFGKTSGITDTQYF
- TRBD2 TRBJ2-1 TRBV27 TGTGCCAGCAGTTTATGGGCGGGAGGGTCCTACAATGAGCAGTTCTTC CASSLWAGGSYNEQFF
- - TRBJ2-7 TRBV14 TGTGCCAGCAGCCCAGGCGGGTTTCCGCAGTACTTC CASSPGGFPQYF
- TRBD1 TRBJ1-2 TRBV6-5 TGTGCCAGCAGTTCGAACAGGGGGCTTAGGGGCTACACCTTC CASSSNRGLRGYTF
- - TRBJ2-3 TRBV2 TGTGCCAGCCTAAGAGGTATTAACACAGATACGCAGTATTTT CASLRGINTDTQYF
- - TRBJ1-5 TRBV28 TGTGCCAGCAGTTTTGCGGGGAATAGCAATCAGCCCCAGCATTTT CASSFAGNSNQPQHF
- TRBD1 TRBJ1-1 TRBV7-6 TGTGCCAGCAGCCCCGGACAGGGGGCGAGCACTGAAGCTTTCTTT CASSPGQGASTEAFF
few - TRBJ2-2 TRBV2 TGTGCCAGCAGCAGGGGTTCGTCGAACACCGGGGAGCTGTTTTTT CASSRGSSNTGELFF
- TRBD2 TRBJ2-7 TRBV4-2 TGTGCCAGCAGCCAAGATCTAAGTAGCGGGAGTTCCGGAGGGACCTACGAGCAGTACTTC CASSQDLSSGSSGGTYEQYF
- - TRBJ1-1 TRBV6-1 TGTGCCGGGCAAGGGAGGGTGGGCGACACTGAAGCTTTCTTT CAGQGRVGDTEAFF
- - TRBJ2-7 TRBV10-1 TGCGCCCGTAAGGGGCAGGGGTCACGGTACTTC CARKGQGSRYF
once - TRBJ1-4 TRBV4-1 TGCGCCAGCAGCCTAGTAGGGGTTGGTAATGAAAAACTGTTTTTT CASSLVGVGNEKLFF
- - TRBJ2-5 TRBV7-2 TGTGCCAGCAGCCCCAGCCCGGGTAGCCGAGAGACCCAGTACTTC CASSPSPGSRETQYF
once TRBD1 TRBJ2-1 TRBV7-7 TGTGCTAGCAGTCCTAGCAGGGGGCCCTACAATGAGCAGTTCTTC CASSPSRGPYNEQFF
- TRBD2 TRBJ2-3 TRBV19 TGTGCCAGTAGTTTCCGGGGGGGCACAGATACGCAGTATTTT CASSFRGGTDTQYF
few - TRBJ1-1 TRBV11-2 TGTGCCAGCTCAGGACAGATTAACACTGAAGCTTTCTTT CASSGQINTEAFF
- - TRBJ1-5 TRBV13 TGTGCCAGCAGCTCATATCAGCCCCAGCATTTT CASSSYQPQHF
- TRBD2 TRBJ2-7 TRBV29-1 TGCAGCGTCGGTGGACTAGCGGGAGGAGGCGAGCAGTACTTC CSVGGLAGGGEQYF
- TRBD1 TRBJ1-2 TRBV7-2 TGTGCCAGCAGCAGATCCTCCGGGACAGGGGGAGACCCCTATGGCTACACCTTC CASSRSSGTGGDPYGYTF
- TRBD1 TRBJ1-1 TRBV5-4 TGTGCCAGCAGCTTGGGGAGGGGGCTCACTGAAGCTTTCTTT CASSLGRGLTEAFF
- TRBD1 TRBJ2-7 TRBV2 TGTGCCAGCAAGGGGGACAGGGCTACCGAGCAGTACTTC CASKGDRATEQYF
- - TRBJ2-4 TRBV29-1 TGCAGCGTTGAGCGGGGTACGGGAAACATTCAGTACTTC CSVERGTGNIQYF